The 19 T cell receptor beta chains below were found in one sample sequenced in a study of T-cell memory formation after mild COVID-19. TCRdb reprocessed the 5' RACE reads with MiXCR, giving one entry per CDR3 protein. The sample includes about 430,000 distinct CDR3 sequences, roughly 18% seen only once; the top ten take about 22%. Material: PBMCs or a T cell subset sorted from them (not recorded which). The receptors were gathered from a young man who had mild COVID-19 (a few samples of this study predate the infection). Cell type and time point are not known.

This chain links TRBV27 with TRBJ2-7; 9 bases align to TRBD2. Germline values: CDR1 MNHEY, CDR2 SMNVEV (reference sequence). This CDR3 has 15 residues. V lost 5 bases and J lost 2; bases outside the gene matches: 7. The CDR3 DNA reads as TGTGCCAGCAGTAGAAGCAGCGGGGGGCCCTACGAGCAGTACGTC. Protein product: CASSRSSGGPYEQYV.

This clonotype appeared a few times. The V gene is TRBV6-6, the J gene TRBJ2-1, with a possible D match to TRBD2 (5 bases). V was clipped by 7 bases and J by 5 bases, with 21 bases between them. Germline V gene data show CDR1 as MNHNY and CDR2 as SVGAGI (reference sequence). CDR3 length: 16 residues. The CDR3 sequence: CASNPILARPNNEQFF. The CDR3 nucleotides read TGTGCCAGCAATCCCATTCTAGCCCGCCCCAACAATGAGCAGTTCTTC.

This clonotype was seen ten or more times. CDR3 sequence reads: CASSLAGTPEQYF. As DNA, the CDR3 is TGCGCCAGCAGCTTGGCCGGCACTCCTGAGCAGTACTTC. The chain carries TRBV5-1 and TRBJ2-7; D not resolved. The germline gives CDR1 SGHRS, CDR2 YFSETQ. This CDR3 is built from 13 residues. Trimming shortened V by 0 bases and J by 7 bases, and 11 bases separated the two germline ends.

The chain has TRBV7-2 and TRBJ2-1, with TRBD1 identical over 8 bases. CDR3 size: 11 residues. Looked up from germline, CDR1 is SGHTA and CDR2 is FQGNSA. V trimming: 5 bases; J trimming: 12 bases; junction bases outside the gene matches: 3. DNA for the CDR3: TGTGCCAGCAGCCTAGACAGGGGGCAGTTCTTC. Amino acids: CASSLDRGQFF.

The V call is TRBV4-2, the J call TRBJ2-3; 8 bases line up with TRBD1. In germline, CDR1 is LGHNA, CDR2 YNFKEQ. Germline trimming cut 4 bases from V and 10 bases from J; bases unmatched to any gene: 13. The CDR3 sequence is 15 residues long. In DNA, the CDR3 is TGTGCCAGCAGCCGCAGGGGGCGAAGCACGGATGCGCAGTATTTT. It specifies CASSRRGRSTDAQYF.

The chain uses TRBV6-1 and TRBJ1-1; no clear D gene. Germline CDR1 MNHNS, CDR2 SASEGT. Trimming removed 8 bases at V and 2 bases at J, with 6 bases between. This CDR3 is built from 11 residues. CDR3 sequence (DNA): TGTGCCAGCGGGGATAACACTGAAGCTTTCTTT. Its translation is CASGDNTEAFF.

The chain has TRBV2 and TRBJ1-1, with D tentatively TRBD1 (6 bases). This CDR3 is built from 14 residues. Trimming pared 7 bases from V and 1 base from J, leaving 13 bases between. Per germline, CDR1 SNHLY and CDR2 FYNNEI. CDR3 in amino acids: CASTGTRGNTEAFF. CDR3 in DNA: TGTGCCAGCACCGGGACCAGGGGGAACACTGAAGCTTTCTTT.

The CDR3 is CASSPGTSGGNTGELFF. The CDR3 DNA follows: TGCGCCAGCAGCCCCGGGACTAGCGGGGGGAACACCGGGGAGCTGTTTTTT. The chain carries TRBV4-1 and TRBJ2-2; 14 bases are shared with TRBD2. Germline assignment: CDR1 MGHRA and CDR2 YSYEKL. Trimming at V came to 4 bases and at J to 1 base, leaving 2 bases not matched to a gene. The CDR3 runs to 17 residues.

This clonotype was counted between two and nine times. The J gene is TRBJ2-5, the V gene TRBV12-3 or TRBV12-4, with TRBD1 matching 8 bases. After removal of 5 bases from V and 2 bases from J, the junction contained 7 bases not matched to a gene. The CDR3 contains 15 residues. The CDR3 DNA sequence: TGTGCCAGCAGTCCCGAGGACAGGGAACAAGAGACCCAGTACTTC. Translation gives CASSPEDREQETQYF.

The chain uses TRBV28 and TRBJ2-7; TRBD2 matches at 10 bases. The CDR3 loop spans 14 amino acids. V was clipped by 10 bases and J by 2 bases; unmatched bases: 8. The germline V gene encodes CDR1 MDHEN and CDR2 SYDVKM. DNA of the CDR3: TGTGCCACCCGACGGCTAGCGGGGGCCTACGAGCAGTACGTC. Translating it yields CATRRLAGAYEQYV.

This clonotype was detected only a few times. V is TRBV28 and J is TRBJ2-5; D unresolved. This CDR3 region has 13 residues. Germline CDR1 is MDHEN and CDR2 is SYDVKM. The ends were cut back, 3 bases at V and 5 bases at J, with 10 bases in the middle. The CDR3 loop is CASSFWGFETQYF. The CDR3, as DNA: TGTGCCAGCAGTTTTTGGGGATTTGAGACCCAGTACTTC.

J is TRBJ1-6 and V is TRBV7-9; D remains unclear. The ends were cut back, 0 bases at V and 13 bases at J, with 7 bases in the middle. CDR1 and CDR2 from the germline V gene are SEHNR and FQNEAQ (reference sequence). The CDR3 runs 12 residues. CDR3 nucleotides: TGTGCCAGCAGCTTAGCGGGTATTCCCCTCCACTTT. Its protein product is CASSLAGIPLHF.

The CDR3 coding sequence is TGTGCCATCAGCGGGGGACTAGCGGGGGGAGGCACGCAGTATTTT. Protein: CAISGGLAGGGTQYF. The chain uses TRBV10-3 and TRBJ2-3, with TRBD2 matching over 15 bases. The length of the CDR3 is 15 residues. J lost 9 bases, V lost 6 bases, and 7 bases had no gene match. Germline loops: CDR1 ENHRY, CDR2 SYGVKD.

V is TRBV6-1 and J is TRBJ2-7, with 8 positions matching TRBD2. J gave up 2 bases and V 4 bases, and 7 bases lay outside the gene matches. This CDR3 is built from 15 residues. CDR1 is MNHNS, CDR2 SASEGT, per germline. CDR3 amino acids: CASSAILADTYEQYF. Written as DNA, the CDR3 is TGTGCCAGCAGTGCCATACTAGCGGACACCTACGAGCAGTACTTC.

This clonotype was observed at least ten times. This rearrangement joins TRBV12-3 or TRBV12-4 to TRBJ2-3; 10 bases are shared with TRBD2. J was trimmed by 5 bases and V by 6 bases; bases with no gene match: 2. The CDR3 is made up of 13 amino acids. CDR3: CASRTSGVDTQYF. In DNA form, the CDR3 reads TGTGCCAGCAGAACTAGCGGGGTAGATACGCAGTATTTT.

This clonotype has a count of ten or more. The CDR3 is CASSLGDGNSPLHF. Written as DNA, the CDR3 is TGTGCCAGCAGTTTAGGGGACGGGAATTCACCCCTCCACTTT. This chain connects TRBV12-3 or TRBV12-4 to TRBJ1-6, with D possibly TRBD1 on 5 matching bases. The CDR3 totals 14 residues. V was trimmed by 1 base and J by 7 bases, leaving 8 bases between them.

This chain joins TRBV14 and TRBJ2-1; 8 bases line up with TRBD1. Losses at the gene ends were 0 bases for V and 4 bases for J; bases not matched to a gene: 11. CDR1 and CDR2 from the germline V gene are SGHDN and FVKESK. The CDR3 has 18 amino acids. DNA of the CDR3: TGTGCCAGCAGCCAAGATACCCCACGGACAGGGACATACAATGAGCAGTTCTTC. Translating gives CASSQDTPRTGTYNEQFF.

This clonotype came up once. The chain employs TRBV20-1 and TRBJ1-1, with a weak D call TRBD1 (5 bases). CDR3 length: 14 residues. Per the germline V gene, CDR1 is DFQATT and CDR2 is SNEGSKA (reference sequence). V was shortened by 1 base and J by 3 bases, with 12 bases between the two germline ends. CDR3 sequence: CSARGIGGDTEAFF. DNA of the CDR3: TGCAGTGCTAGAGGTATCGGGGGAGACACTGAAGCTTTCTTT.

This clonotype was observed a few times. The V call is TRBV2, the J call TRBJ1-1; no reliable D call. Between the trimmed V and J ends, which lost 10 bases and 2 bases, there was a span of 14 bases. There are 13 residues in the CDR3. Looked up from germline, CDR1 is SNHLY and CDR2 is FYNNEI. CDR3 coding DNA: TGTGCCACACAGACCGAGCTAAACACTGAAGCTTTCTTT. Translated: CATQTELNTEAFF.